This note documents a single T cell receptor beta chain sequence. Its target is unknown. This specimen belongs to a study of early T cells in non-severe SARS-CoV-2 infection. Whole-study context: Unsorted whole-blood RNA was sequenced in bulk, leaving chains unpaired. Study-level results: Database matching using VDJdb favored anti-spike CD8 responses, with private and CD4 specificities left missing.

In the library, individual cDNA molecules carried attached unique molecular identifiers. TCRdb used MiXCR to reprocess the 5' RACE reads, holding one entry per CDR3 protein. This sample yields tens of thousands of distinct CDR3 sequences, of which roughly a tenth are seen a single time; 6% to 8.5% belongs to the top ten. Specimen: whole blood, collected at baseline. The TCR was taken from an adult who was a healthcare worker with PCR-confirmed SARS-CoV-2 infection or an uninfected control (not recorded which).

CDR3 DNA: TGTGCCAGCAGCTTAGACGTCGGGCCAGGCTACGAGCAGTACTTC. Its translation is CASSLDVGPGYEQYF. This chain connects TRBV11-2 to TRBJ2-7; D is unresolved. V dropped 0 bases and J dropped 3 bases, with 12 bases sitting between them. Looked up from germline, CDR1 is SGHAT and CDR2 is FQNNGV. The CDR3 has 15 residues.